These T cell receptor beta chains were read from a single sample in a study of human T cells and chemical hapten exposure. TCRdb re-called the RACE reads with MiXCR, one entry per CDR3 protein. The repertoire holds 360,000 or so distinct CDR3 sequences, with just under 6.5% as singletons. Sequenced material: whole blood, taken in connection with sensitization to the hapten diphenylcyclopropenone (DPC). These receptors all stem from a woman aged 18 to 35 with alopecia areata. Some clones in this sample may be carry-over from other donors' samples. Each CDR3 is given with its conserved first and last residue. Fields, in order: CDR3 protein, V gene, clone size, J gene. Rows give clone size only sometimes, using once, few, many, or a class for an expanded clone.

cdr3_aa: CAISESSGEVGEQFF; v_call: TRBV10-3; clone_size: -; j_call: TRBJ2-1
cdr3_aa: CASSFHRPTEAFF; v_call: TRBV7-2; clone_size: few; j_call: TRBJ1-1
cdr3_aa: CAISGGQGARKYF; v_call: TRBV10-3; clone_size: many; j_call: TRBJ2-3
cdr3_aa: CASSMSRGHGYGYTF; v_call: TRBV12-3/TRBV12-4; clone_size: many; j_call: TRBJ1-2
cdr3_aa: CASSPRTSGGEQFF; v_call: TRBV11-2; clone_size: few; j_call: TRBJ2-1
cdr3_aa: CASSVVTSGLADTQYF; v_call: TRBV9; clone_size: -; j_call: TRBJ2-3
cdr3_aa: CASSEKRPGGAYTNF; v_call: TRBV9; clone_size: few; j_call: TRBJ2-7
cdr3_aa: CASSLPPDELFF; v_call: TRBV7-3; clone_size: few; j_call: TRBJ1-4
cdr3_aa: CASSQDRVGRGENIQYF; v_call: TRBV4-2; clone_size: -; j_call: TRBJ2-4
cdr3_aa: CASSRTGYSSYNEQFF; v_call: TRBV10-2; clone_size: few; j_call: TRBJ2-1
cdr3_aa: CSAEPGRMNTEAFF; v_call: TRBV20-1; clone_size: -; j_call: TRBJ1-1
cdr3_aa: CASSLLSGGVNEQFF; v_call: TRBV3-1; clone_size: few; j_call: TRBJ2-1
cdr3_aa: CASSHYWGATYGYTF; v_call: TRBV5-5; clone_size: few; j_call: TRBJ1-2